Following are 26 T cell receptor beta chains from one sample sequenced in a study of STAT5B mutations in CD4+ large granular lymphocyte leukemia. TCRdb's table, derived via immunoSEQ multiplex PCR, lists solely in-frame clones and lacks some. This sample has around 33,000 clones; roughly three quarters occur once, and the top ten carry 2.5% to 3%. The material sequenced was CD4+ T cells from blood buffy coats. Receptors were obtained from a human donor in good health.

The V call is TRBV10-3, the J call TRBJ2-4; 7 bases line up with TRBD2. V shed 10 bases, J shed 6 bases, and the junction held 9 bases outside the gene matches. Germline assignment: CDR1 ENHRY and CDR2 SYGVKD. The CDR3 contains 13 residues. In DNA form, the CDR3 reads TGTGCCACCGCAGGGACGGGGGGAAACATTCAGTACTTC. Amino acids: CATAGTGGNIQYF.

The chain has TRBV9 and TRBJ2-2; 8 bases are a match to TRBD1. Germline V CDR1 and CDR2: SGDLS, YYNGEE. The CDR3 covers 14 residues. V lost 6 bases to trimming and J lost 1 base; unmatched junction nucleotides: 2. As DNA, the CDR3 is TGTGCCAGCAACGACAGGGGGAACACCGGGGAGCTGTTTTTT. It encodes CASNDRGNTGELFF.

This clone was recorded once. The chain has TRBV5-6 and TRBJ2-1; 9 bases align to TRBD1. Germline CDR1 and CDR2: SGHDT and YYEEEE. The CDR3 totals 14 residues. V lost 4 bases, J lost 9 bases, and 8 bases stayed unmatched. The chain's CDR3 is CASSTGTGLGEQFF. Written as DNA, the CDR3 is TGTGCCAGCAGCACCGGGACAGGGTTGGGTGAGCAGTTCTTC. Full variable domain (missing parts from reference TRBV5-6 and TRBJ2-1): DAGVTQSPTHLIKTRGQQVTLRCSPKSGHDTVSWYQQALGQGPQFIFQYYEEEERQRGNFPDRFSGHQFPNYSSELNVNALLLGDSALYLCASSTGTGLGEQFFGPGTRLTVL.

The rearrangement joins TRBV7-9 to TRBJ2-7, with 9 bases matching TRBD1. The V segment lost 6 bases and the J segment 3 bases; nucleotides outside the gene matches: 6. There are 14 residues in the CDR3. Germline values: CDR1 SEHNR, CDR2 FQNEAQ (reference sequence). As DNA, the CDR3 is TGTGCCAGCAGTTGGGGACAGGGAGTCTACGAGCAGTACTTC. Translated: CASSWGQGVYEQYF.

The chain links TRBV4-2 to TRBJ2-5; D tentatively fits TRBD1 or TRBD2 (5 bases each). The CDR3 is made up of 14 amino acids. Germline-derived CDR1 and CDR2 are LGHNA and YNFKEQ. Trimming removed 4 bases from V and 5 bases from J, with 14 bases in between. CDR3 sequence: CASSRSGPGETQYF. DNA of the CDR3: TGTGCCAGCAGCCGATCGGGACCAGGGGAGACCCAGTACTTC.

This clone was detected only a few times. The chain has TRBV25-1 and TRBJ1-5, with 8 bases matching TRBD1. CDR1 and CDR2 from the germline V gene are MGHDK and SYGVNS. After removal of 6 bases from V and 4 bases from J, the junction contained 2 bases not matched to a gene. This CDR3 is 13 amino acids long. In DNA, the CDR3 is TGTGCCAGCAGCCGACAGGGGAATCAGCCCCAGCATTTT. The encoded protein is CASSRQGNQPQHF.

The rearrangement uses TRBV5-4 and TRBJ1-3, with a tentative D call TRBD1 (6 bases). This CDR3 spans 16 amino acids. V was shortened by 0 bases and J by 3 bases, with 13 bases between the two germline ends. Per the germline V gene, CDR1 is SGHNT and CDR2 is YYREEE (reference sequence). The CDR3, as DNA: TGTGCCAGCAGCTTGGCCGCGGGGGGCAGTGGAAACACCATATATTTT. It encodes CASSLAAGGSGNTIYF.

This chain joins TRBV18 and TRBJ1-6; TRBD1 is a possible D gene (6 bases). CDR1 is KGHSH and CDR2 is LQKENI in the germline V gene. The CDR3 runs to 13 residues. Trimming stripped 11 bases from V and 7 bases from J, with 15 bases between. As DNA, the CDR3 is TGTGCCGACCCAAGGACAGTGAATTCACCCCTCCACTTT. Protein: CADPRTVNSPLHF.

The chain joins TRBV14 to TRBJ2-6; D gene uncertain. Germline CDR1 is SGHDN and CDR2 is FVKESK. This CDR3 is built from 17 residues. Trimming cost V 1 base and J 0 bases, with 10 bases left between them. The CDR3 reads CASSQVFSFSGANVLTF. The CDR3 DNA reads TGTGCCAGCAGCCAAGTCTTCTCTTTCTCTGGGGCCAACGTCCTGACTTTC.

The chain recombines TRBV2 with TRBJ2-2; D gene uncertain. CDR1 and CDR2 (germline): SNHLY, FYNNEI. V lost 1 base, J lost 5 bases, and 5 bases lay in between. There are 13 residues in the CDR3. The CDR3 DNA is TGTGCCAGCAGTGAAGAGATTACCGGGGAGCTGTTTTTT. Translating it yields CASSEEITGELFF.

This clone occurred once. J is TRBJ2-1 and V is TRBV4-1; no clear D gene. V was cut by 4 bases and J by 0 bases, with 13 bases left in between. The CDR3 loop spans 16 amino acids. Germline CDR1 MGHRA, CDR2 YSYEKL. As DNA, the CDR3 is TGCGCCAGCAGCCCCTGGACCGGAGTCTCCTACAATGAGCAGTTCTTC. Protein: CASSPWTGVSYNEQFF.

This chain links TRBV5-1 with TRBJ2-2; 10 bases line up with TRBD2. This CDR3 region has 17 residues. Germline V gives CDR1 SGHRS, CDR2 YFSETQ. The ends lost 4 bases at V and 5 bases at J; junction bases unmatched: 11. The CDR3 spells CASSPGLAVMTTGELFF. In DNA, the CDR3 is TGCGCCAGCAGCCCCGGACTAGCGGTGATGACAACCGGGGAGCTGTTTTTT.

The CDR3 DNA is TGTGCCAGCAGCCTACAGACAGAACAAGAGACCCAGTACTTC. It translates to CASSLQTEQETQYF. The J gene is TRBJ2-5, the V gene TRBV4-2; possible D gene TRBD1, 5 bases. Trimming took off 4 bases at V and 2 bases at J, with 11 bases between the two ends. The CDR3 length is 14 residues. Germline-derived CDR1 and CDR2 are LGHNA and YNFKEQ.

The chain couples TRBV9 to TRBJ2-1; 9 bases match TRBD1. CDR3 length equals 15 residues. V shed 4 bases and J 1 base; nucleotides not matched to a gene: 3. Germline CDR1 SGDLS, CDR2 YYNGEE. The CDR3 is CASSLGQGSYNEQFF. In DNA, the CDR3 is TGTGCCAGCAGCTTGGGACAGGGTTCCTACAATGAGCAGTTCTTC. The whole variable domain, remainder taken from reference TRBV9 and TRBJ2-1, is DSGVTQTPKHLITATGQRVTLRCSPRSGDLSVYWYQQSLDQGLQFLIQYYNGEERAKGNILERFSAQQFPDLHSELNLSSLELGDSALYFCASSLGQGSYNEQFFGPGTRLTVL.

This clone has a handful of counts. The rearrangement joins TRBV6-5 to TRBJ2-7; TRBD1 agrees at 8 bases. This CDR3 spans 14 amino acids. CDR1 is MNHEY and CDR2 is SVGAGI in the germline V gene. Trimming cost V 4 bases and J 6 bases; bases outside gene matches: 8. CDR3 amino acids: CASSLAGQGGEQYF. CDR3 nucleotides: TGTGCCAGCAGTTTAGCAGGACAGGGCGGCGAGCAGTACTTC.

This clone was observed a single time. The CDR3 bases are TGTGCCAGCAGCTTGAAAGCCTCAGAAGCTTTCTTT. Translated: CASSLKASEAFF. This chain uses TRBV5-4 with TRBJ1-1; D ambiguous. CDR1 is SGHNT, CDR2 YYREEE, per germline (reference sequence). There are 12 residues in the CDR3. V gave up 1 base and J gave up 8 bases, with 9 bases separating them.

V is TRBV7-9 and J is TRBJ1-2, with D perhaps matching TRBD1 (6 bases). V shed 7 bases and J shed 5 bases, with 14 bases lying between them. This CDR3 spans 13 amino acids. Per germline, CDR1 SEHNR and CDR2 FQNEAQ (reference sequence). Here the CDR3 DNA reads TGTGCCAGCACCCGGGACACCGATTATGGCTACACCTTC. This translates into CASTRDTDYGYTF.

The chain has TRBV20-1 and TRBJ2-5; D is undetermined. The germline gives CDR1 DFQATT, CDR2 SNEGSKA (reference sequence). This CDR3 contains 11 residues. Trimming pared 5 bases from V and 5 bases from J, leaving 9 bases between. The CDR3 is CSAQGRETQYF. The CDR3 DNA reads TGCAGTGCTCAAGGACGGGAGACCCAGTACTTC.

The chain joins TRBV4-3 to TRBJ1-4; tentatively, D is TRBD1 (6 bases). CDR1 and CDR2 from the germline V gene are LGHNA and YSLEER. The V end was cut by 8 bases, the J end by 11 bases, with 24 bases between. The CDR3 covers 15 residues. The DNA for the CDR3 is TGCGCCAGCGTCAAGGAGAGGGGGGAGGTGGACAAACTGTTTTTT. This encodes CASVKERGEVDKLFF.

The chain carries TRBV9 and TRBJ2-1; D may match TRBD1 or TRBD2 (6 bases each). There are 18 residues in the CDR3. The V and J ends lost 0 bases and 0 bases respectively, with 16 bases between them. The germline V gene encodes CDR1 SGDLS and CDR2 YYNGEE. The CDR3 reads CASSVEGGSISSYNEQFF. The CDR3 DNA sequence: TGTGCCAGCAGCGTAGAGGGGGGCAGTATCAGCTCCTACAATGAGCAGTTCTTC.

This sequence joins TRBV5-1 and TRBJ1-5; no reliable D call. The length of the CDR3 is 14 residues. The V and J ends lost 5 bases and 4 bases respectively, with 13 bases between them. Looked up from germline, CDR1 is SGHRS and CDR2 is YFSETQ. The CDR3 coding sequence is TGCGCCAGCAGGCCCGGGATAGGGAATCAGCCCCAGCATTTT. Translation gives CASRPGIGNQPQHF.

The chain carries TRBV25-1 and TRBJ2-7, with 7 bases fitting TRBD2. Germline CDR1 is MGHDK and CDR2 is SYGVNS. The CDR3 runs to 15 residues. The V gene end was trimmed by 4 bases and the J gene end by 0 bases; junction bases not matched to a gene: 6. The CDR3 sequence: CASSGSGGISYEQYF. CDR3 DNA: TGTGCCAGCAGTGGGTCGGGGGGAATCTCCTACGAGCAGTACTTC.

The chain recombines TRBV29-1 with TRBJ2-3; 9 bases agree with TRBD2. The CDR3 sequence is 15 residues long. V gave up 4 bases and J gave up 4 bases; unmatched junction bases: 9. In germline, CDR1 is SQVTM, CDR2 ANQGSEA. The CDR3 spells CSVGPGLAAPDTQYF. Written as DNA, the CDR3 is TGCAGCGTTGGGCCGGGACTAGCCGCCCCAGATACGCAGTATTTT.

The V call is TRBV18, the J call TRBJ1-3; a possible D gene is TRBD1 (6 bases). Germline values: CDR1 KGHSH, CDR2 LQKENI. Deletions cut 2 bases from V and 0 bases from J, with 11 bases between. The CDR3 is 16 amino acids. This CDR3 is CASSPSQGSSGNTIYF. CDR3 DNA: TGTGCCAGCTCACCATCCCAGGGGAGCTCTGGAAACACCATATATTTT.

The V gene is TRBV6-1, the J gene TRBJ2-1, with 8 bases matching TRBD1. CDR1 is MNHNS and CDR2 is SASEGT in the germline V gene. With V trimmed by 7 bases and J by 7 bases, 9 bases remained unmatched. This CDR3 comprises 14 residues. The CDR3 sequence is CASTKGQVANEQFF. The CDR3 DNA is TGTGCCAGCACTAAGGGACAGGTTGCAAATGAGCAGTTCTTC.

The chain employs TRBV18 and TRBJ1-1; D is uncertain. This CDR3 is built from 14 residues. With 0 bases removed from V and 8 bases from J, the gap between germline ends came to 13 bases. The germline V gene has CDR1 KGHSH and CDR2 LQKENI. The CDR3 bases are TGTGCCAGCTCACCACCCTCGGTGGCAGAAGAAGCTTTCTTT. Protein: CASSPPSVAEEAFF.